This T cell receptor (beta chain) came from a study of regulatory T cells in long-lasting Graves disease (dated by TCRdb to the early 2020s). Context from the whole study: To count as having persistent Graves' disease, a patient had to have received antithyroid drug treatment for over 5 years with TSH receptor autoantibodies remaining persistently positive. Peripheral blood TCR sequencing and RNA sequencing compared persistent Graves' disease patients with newly diagnosed Graves' disease patients. The study was registered as a clinical trial and conducted in China. A total of around 35 samples were covered by TCR sequencing, comprising around 13 persistent and 20 or so newly diagnosed Graves' disease patients. On average, persistent Graves' disease patients in the clinical cohort had been on antithyroid drugs for approximately ten years. What the study reported, not specific to this receptor: Sequencing and analysis were limited to the TCR beta chain. The authors acknowledged the small sample size as a limitation that may reduce accuracy. Only peripheral blood was studied, because thyroid tissue, the primary lesion, was inaccessible. Persistent Graves' disease patients showed lower TCR Shannon entropy and fewer highly expanded clones than newly diagnosed patients, suggesting clonal expansion. More public clonotypes were shared among persistent patients (under 3,000) than among newly diagnosed patients (more than 950).

As to this clonotype: Its cognate antigen has yet to be identified. Base qualities are not recorded, but no much larger clone differs from it by a single base.

Libraries came from multiplex PCR. Instrument used: Illumina HiSeq 4000. TCR beta libraries were built with iRepertoire HTBI primers and Arm-PCR amplification of CDR3 regions. Gel purification was performed on PCR products prior to sequencing. Regarding the original processing steps: A total of fewer than 65 TRBV and approximately 13 TRBJ segments were identified across samples and were used for gene usage analysis of CDR3 amino acid clonotypes. COPE and FqMerger were used to merge the filtered high-quality paired reads into contigs. BLAST was used to align contigs to IMGT TRBV, TRBD and TRBJ reference genes, and CDR3 was defined according to IMGT. Any clonotype with a frequency above 0.1% was classified as a highly expanded clone. Shannon entropy served as the measure of repertoire diversity, while the Gini coefficient captured V-J evenness. A clonotype found in more than one individual was treated as public. Clones were called with MiXCR by TCRdb after fastp trimmed the public reads at Q25, and only in-frame beta chains were retained. Every CDR3 protein is listed once, alongside the most common genes and DNA of its rows. These V and J calls rely on TCRdb rather than the paper's analysis. The sample includes roughly 300,000 distinct CDR3 sequences, with roughly 21% observed a single time. About 61% of the sample lies in the top ten.

The sample's time point label, in plain terms: persistent/refractory GD, antithyroid drugs over 5 years with positive TRAb. For both TCR sequencing and RNA sequencing, RNA was extracted from PBMCs in TRIzol. Graves' disease was diagnosed according to American Thyroid Association guidelines. Patients for the study were recruited at an endocrinology department in Xi'an, China. Each patient gave around 9.2 milliliters of peripheral blood, collected in an EDTA anticoagulant tube. Ficoll Paque Plus density gradient separation was used to isolate PBMCs, and no further T cell sorting was performed. An Agilent 2100 Bioanalyzer and agarose gel were used to assess RNA quality, and a NanoDrop 2000 was used to measure RNA concentration. Sequenced material: peripheral blood mononuclear cells (PBMCs), taken when the disease was refractory, from a patient treated with antithyroid drugs. The source is a female donor with Graves disease.

The bases are TGTGCCAGCACCCAAGGTCCTACAGGGAATCAGCCCCAGCATTTT. This codes for CASTQGPTGNQPQHF. The rearranged segments are TRBV2 and TRBJ1-5, with a tentative D gene TRBD1 over 6 matching bases. V loses 7 bases of germline sequence and J loses 4 bases, and the interval between the two ends is 17 bases. As encoded in the germline V gene, CDR1 is SNHLY while CDR2 is FYNNEI. The CDR3 measures 15 amino acids from cysteine to phenylalanine. The entry retains the CDR3 DNA only, 45 bases that are in frame from base 1.